This T cell receptor (beta chain) was documented in a study of blood T cell repertoires in COVID-19. Profiling relied on immunoSEQ multiplex PCR, and the TCRdb table lists in-frame clones only, not all of them. The table shows about 52,000 clones, with around 86% occurring only once. Germline CDR1 is LGHNA and CDR2 is YNFKEQ. The J segment lost 0 bases and the V segment lost 2 bases, leaving 1 base of the junction unmatched. CDR3 length equals 14 residues. The sample comprised peripheral blood. This clonotype was obtained from a man between 65 and 85 years old with acute or convalescent COVID-19. The chain links TRBV4-2 to TRBJ2-7; TRBD1 matches at 7 bases. In DNA, the CDR3 is TGTGCCAGCAGCCAAAGGACAGGCTCCTACGAGCAGTACTTC. The encoded protein is CASSQRTGSYEQYF.